This T cell receptor beta chain was sequenced for a study of blood T cell repertoires in COVID-19. Looking at the study overall: Both acute and convalescent COVID-19 samples were obtained from the United States, Italy and Spain.

Trimming stripped 3 bases from V and 3 bases from J, with 9 bases between. The CDR3 loop spans 13 amino acids. Germline V gene data show CDR1 as SGHRS and CDR2 as YFSETQ. This table comes from immunoSEQ multiplex PCR, and its TCRdb copy is limited to in-frame clones, with some not included. The sample yields some 200,000 clones, about 86% seen once. This clone is a singleton in its sample. At the DNA level, this CDR3 is encoded by other sequences in the same sample as well. The source of this sequence is a man between 18 and 35 years old with active or convalescent COVID-19. The specimen was peripheral blood. The chain uses TRBV5-1 and TRBJ2-5, with D unclear. The CDR3 DNA is TGCGCCAGCAGCTCCCCTCCGGAAGAGACCCAGTACTTC. It yields the protein CASSSPPEETQYF.